Below are 25 T cell receptor beta chains sequenced from a single sample in a study of blood T cells in healthy people across ages. PCR was performed a second time for about 6 to 12 cycles using a sample-barcoded 5' primer and a J-beta primer mix. TCRdb re-analysed the 5' RACE reads in MiXCR, keeping a single row per CDR3 protein. The table lists about a million distinct CDR3 sequences, around 48% of them singletons. What was sequenced was blood. Receptors originate from a young man in good health.

This clonotype was found a few times. This chain joins TRBV7-9 and TRBJ2-7; D is perhaps TRBD2 (5 bases). Looked up from germline, CDR1 is SEHNR and CDR2 is FQNEAQ (reference sequence). With 7 bases removed from V and 6 bases from J, the gap between germline ends came to 13 bases. This CDR3 has 12 residues. Here the CDR3 reads CASNVAGTEQYF. CDR3 DNA sequence: TGTGCCAGCAATGTGGCGGGCACCGAGCAGTACTTC.

This clonotype was counted a few times. The V and J genes are TRBV12-3 or TRBV12-4 and TRBJ1-6; no clear D gene. The length of the CDR3 is 12 residues. V was pared by 3 bases and J by 9 bases, with 6 bases between. The CDR3 sequence: CASSLVGSPLHF. The CDR3 DNA sequence: TGTGCCAGCAGTTTGGTCGGTTCACCCCTCCACTTT.

V gene TRBV7-9 combines with J gene TRBJ2-7, with D perhaps matching TRBD1 or TRBD2 (6 bases each). This CDR3 is built from 14 residues. Looked up from germline, CDR1 is SEHNR and CDR2 is FQNEAQ (reference sequence). V was pared by 7 bases and J by 0 bases, with 13 bases between. The CDR3 region is CASNDGGLSYEQYF. The CDR3 DNA reads TGTGCCAGCAACGACGGGGGCCTCTCCTACGAGCAGTACTTC.

The V gene is TRBV7-2, the J gene TRBJ1-2; 9 nucleotides agree with TRBD1. The CDR3 runs 16 residues. Germline assignment: CDR1 SGHTA and CDR2 FQGNSA. The V gene end was trimmed by 1 base and the J gene end by 7 bases; junction bases not matched to a gene: 10. The CDR3 bases are TGTGCCAGCAGCTTAGAGTACAGGGGGCGGGTAATTGGCTACACCTTC. Translated, it gives CASSLEYRGRVIGYTF.

V usage is TRBV2 and J usage is TRBJ2-7, with 7 bases lining up with TRBD1. The CDR3 loop spans 12 amino acids. V lost 7 bases to trimming and J lost 5 bases; unmatched junction nucleotides: 5. CDR1 is SNHLY, CDR2 FYNNEI, per germline. The CDR3 spells CASNGQANEQYF. The CDR3 nucleotides are TGTGCCAGCAACGGACAGGCAAACGAGCAGTACTTC.

The chain uses TRBV28 and TRBJ2-7, with 10 bases fitting TRBD2. J was trimmed by 3 bases and V by 4 bases; bases with no gene match: 9. The germline V gene encodes CDR1 MDHEN and CDR2 SYDVKM. CDR3 length equals 16 residues. CDR3 nucleotides: TGTGCCAGCAGTTCGCCTAGCGGGGGTGGGGTCTACGAGCAGTACTTC. Translation: CASSSPSGGGVYEQYF.

In this sample, this clonotype turned up a few times. This may stem from a read error, because a much larger clone lies one nucleotide away. The chain couples TRBV5-1 to TRBJ2-3; 8 bases are a match to TRBD2. This CDR3 spans 15 amino acids. V dropped 1 base and J dropped 3; count of bases not matched to a gene: 4. Looked up from germline, CDR1 is SGHRS and CDR2 is YFSETQ. CDR3 residues: CASSLLVAGTDTQYF. For the CDR3, the DNA is TGCGCCAGCAGCTTGTTGGTAGCGGGGACAGATACGCAGTATTTT.

This clonotype has only a few counts. The V and J genes are TRBV27 and TRBJ2-3; possible D gene TRBD2, 7 bases. The V gene's germline CDR1 is MNHEY and CDR2 SMNVEV (reference sequence). The CDR3 is 13 residues long. V was pared by 3 bases and J by 4 bases, with 8 bases between. The CDR3 DNA is TGTGCCAGCAGTTTCGGGGGGCCAGATACGCAGTATTTT. Its protein product is CASSFGGPDTQYF.

This clonotype showed up just a few times. CDR3: CASSHSQSQETQYF. CDR3 sequence (DNA): TGTGCCAGCAGTCATTCGCAGTCGCAAGAGACCCAGTACTTC. The chain has TRBV6-5 and TRBJ2-5; D unresolved. The CDR3 covers 14 residues. Trimming removed 5 bases from V and 2 bases from J, with 12 bases in between. CDR1 and CDR2 from the germline V gene are MNHEY and SVGAGI.

V and J are TRBV12-3 or TRBV12-4 and TRBJ2-6, with TRBD1 as a possible D gene (6 bases). The CDR3 has 15 residues. Trimming removed 7 bases at V and 4 bases at J, with 14 bases between. The CDR3 loop is CASNTQGYGANVLTF. CDR3 sequence (DNA): TGTGCCAGCAATACCCAGGGGTACGGGGCCAACGTCCTGACTTTC.

A remark on this clonotype: At one of its ends the junction is not consistent with the germline gene, which may arise from a read error. The V and J genes are TRBV6-1 and TRBJ2-1; no clear D. The V gene's germline CDR1 is MNHNS and CDR2 SASEGT. The CDR3 length is 16 residues. CDR3 protein: CASSEAVWSSYNKQFF. The CDR3, as DNA: TGTGCCAGCAGTGAAGCGGTGTGGAGCTCCTACAATAAGCAGTTCTTC.

This clonotype was detected only a few times. The genes are TRBV2 and TRBJ2-3; 11 bases map to TRBD1. V gave up 5 bases and J gave up 6 bases; unmatched junction bases: 7. Germline assignment: CDR1 SNHLY and CDR2 FYNNEI. The CDR3 loop spans 15 amino acids. The CDR3 region has the DNA TGTGCCAGCAGTCGGGACAGGGGGGCTTGGGATACGCAGTATTTT. Its translation: CASSRDRGAWDTQYF.

The V and J genes are TRBV9 and TRBJ2-4; 12 bases map to TRBD1. J gave up 1 base and V 0 bases, and 2 bases lay outside the gene matches. The V gene's germline CDR1 is SGDLS and CDR2 YYNGEE. The CDR3 has 17 residues. The CDR3: CASSVEGQGAAKNIQYF. Here the CDR3 DNA reads TGTGCCAGCAGCGTAGAGGGACAGGGGGCTGCCAAAAACATTCAGTACTTC.

The sample holds one count of this clonotype. The rearrangement links TRBV6-5 to TRBJ1-2, with 7 nucleotides matching TRBD1. V lost 1 base and J lost 1; bases outside the gene matches: 3. Germline CDR1 MNHEY, CDR2 SVGAGI. The CDR3 consists of 15 residues. Here the CDR3 reads CASSYLAGGNYGYTF. For the CDR3, the DNA is TGTGCCAGCAGTTACTTGGCAGGGGGTAACTATGGCTACACCTTC.

CDR3 residues: CSARSSLNYGYTF. The CDR3 DNA sequence: TGCAGTGCTAGAAGCAGTCTGAACTATGGCTACACCTTC. The chain uses TRBV20-1 and TRBJ1-2; D gene ambiguous. Germline assignment: CDR1 DFQATT and CDR2 SNEGSKA (reference sequence). The V end lost 2 bases, the J end lost 2 bases, and 9 bases lay between the germline ends. This CDR3 has 13 residues.

The chain has TRBV4-2 and TRBJ1-2, with 7 bases lining up with TRBD1. CDR3 size: 14 residues. J gave up 13 bases and V 4 bases, and 15 bases lay outside the gene matches. CDR1 is LGHNA and CDR2 is YNFKEQ in the germline V gene. CDR3 amino acids: CASSPDRVTVIGTF. CDR3 DNA sequence: TGTGCCAGCAGCCCAGACAGGGTCACAGTCATCGGCACCTTC.

This clonotype was observed once. This sequence may be a read error, since a much larger clone differs from it by one base. V gene TRBV20-1 combines with J gene TRBJ2-3; D gene uncertain. CDR1 and CDR2 (germline): DFQATT, SNEGSKA (reference sequence). The CDR3 totals 13 residues. CDR3 coding DNA: TGCAGTGCTCCCAGATTGAACACAGATGCGCAGTATTTT. This translates into CSAPRLNTDAQYF.

The CDR3 DNA sequence: TGTGCCAGCAGCTTTGGTAGCACTGAAGCTTTCTTT. Its translation is CASSFGSTEAFF. V gene TRBV5-5 combines with J gene TRBJ1-1; no firm D call. V was shortened by 2 bases and J by 4 bases, with 6 bases between the two germline ends. The CDR3 extends over 12 amino acids. The germline V gene encodes CDR1 SGHKS and CDR2 YYEKEE (reference sequence).

The chain carries TRBV7-2 and TRBJ2-7; D gene unclear. CDR3 length: 16 amino acids. In germline, CDR1 is SGHTA, CDR2 FQGNSA. V lost 0 bases, J lost 0 bases, and 12 bases lay in between. The CDR3 region is CASSLALLDPSYEQYF. CDR3 nucleotides: TGTGCCAGCAGCTTAGCGCTTTTAGACCCCTCCTACGAGCAGTACTTC.

The chain employs TRBV20-1 and TRBJ2-1, with D possibly being TRBD2 (7 bases). CDR3 length: 15 amino acids. The V gene's germline CDR1 is DFQATT and CDR2 SNEGSKA (reference sequence). V was trimmed by 0 bases and J by 4 bases, leaving 13 bases between them. This CDR3 reads CSAREEGGDYNEQFF. The CDR3 DNA follows: TGCAGTGCTAGAGAAGAAGGGGGGGATTACAATGAGCAGTTCTTC.

CDR3 coding DNA: TGTGCCATCAGTGACTACAGGGCGCAAGAGACCCAGTACTTC. It translates to CAISDYRAQETQYF. V and J are TRBV10-3 and TRBJ2-5, with a tentative D call TRBD1 (6 bases). The CDR3 covers 14 residues. Trimming removed 3 bases from V and 2 bases from J, with 10 bases in between. The germline gives CDR1 ENHRY, CDR2 SYGVKD.

This clonotype was seen repeatedly, ten times or more. The DNA of the CDR3 is TGCGCCAGCAGCCGCCTAAGAGGGGACAGGGGGCGAAGTGAGCAGTTCTTC. It codes for CASSRLRGDRGRSEQFF. The chain is built from TRBV4-1 and TRBJ2-1, with TRBD1 matching over 12 bases. The CDR3 loop spans 17 amino acids. Trimming took 4 bases from V and 9 from J; bases not matched to a gene: 13. Germline CDR1 and CDR2: MGHRA and YSYEKL.

The chain couples TRBV5-1 to TRBJ2-1; a weak D match, TRBD2 (6 bases). The CDR3 is 15 residues long. V shed 4 bases and J shed 5 bases, with 16 bases lying between them. Germline CDR1 is SGHRS and CDR2 is YFSETQ. In DNA form, the CDR3 reads TGCGCCAGCAGCCACTGGGGTCCGGGAGACAATGAGCAGTTCTTC. As protein: CASSHWGPGDNEQFF.

The chain has TRBV21-1 and TRBJ2-1; the table's D gene call, TRBD2, was not cross checked with the DNA. TRBV21-1 is a pseudogene. The CDR3 contains 16 residues. CDR3 DNA sequence: TGTGCCAGCAGCTACCCAACTAGCGGGGGTATCAATGAGCAGTTCTTC. It is translated as CASSYPTSGGINEQFF.

The chain joins TRBV5-1 to TRBJ2-3; D could derive from TRBD1 or TRBD2 (5 bases each). CDR3 size: 14 residues. Trimming pared 4 bases from V and 4 bases from J, leaving 13 bases between. Germline loops: CDR1 SGHRS, CDR2 YFSETQ. The chain's CDR3 is CASSVGPGADTQYF. The CDR3 DNA sequence: TGCGCCAGCAGCGTGGGACCCGGGGCAGATACGCAGTATTTT.